A selection of T cell receptor beta chains follows, all from one sample in a study of T cell changes during pregnancy in multiple sclerosis. Sequencing was performed with immunoSEQ multiplex PCR; in TCRdb, only in-frame clones are kept and a portion is missing. The sample consists of 55,000 to 70,000 clones, 80% to 95% of them appearing once. The sequenced sample was CD4+ T cells from peripheral blood mononuclear cells, obtained after pregnancy. The receptors derive from a female donor with multiple sclerosis, enrolled in a pregnancy study. Both conserved end residues are part of each CDR3. The D gene is left open where the match is weak. Where a row states a size, it is once, few, many or the class of an expanded clone; other rows omit it.

J: TRBJ2-2; V: TRBV30; size: NA; D: TRBD1; DNA: TGTGCCTGGAAAGGACAGGGGAGAACCGGGGAGCTGTTTTTT; CDR3: CAWKGQGRTGELFF
J: TRBJ1-2; V: TRBV6-6; size: NA; D: NA; DNA: TGTGCCAGCAGTTACTCGATGGACAGCAGTACCTATGGCTACACCTTC; CDR3: CASSYSMDSSTYGYTF
J: TRBJ1-4; V: TRBV6-1; size: NA; D: NA; DNA: TGTGCCAGCACGGCAGGGCGGGAAAAACTGTTTTTT; CDR3: CASTAGREKLFF
J: TRBJ1-6; V: TRBV6-6; size: NA; D: TRBD1; DNA: TGTGCCAGCAGTTCCCGCAAGGACAGGGGTAATTCACCCCTCCACTTT; CDR3: CASSSRKDRGNSPLHF
J: TRBJ1-2; V: TRBV10-3; size: NA; D: TRBD1; DNA: TGTGCCATCAGCGCGACAGGGTATGACTATGGCTACACCTTC; CDR3: CAISATGYDYGYTF
J: TRBJ2-7; V: TRBV27; size: NA; D: TRBD2; DNA: TGTGCCAGCAGGGGGCTAGCGGGAAAGGGCGAGCAGTACTTC; CDR3: CASRGLAGKGEQYF
J: TRBJ2-3; V: TRBV5-1; size: NA; D: NA; DNA: TGCGCCAGCAGCTTGAGCGTTTCAGATACGCAGTATTTT; CDR3: CASSLSVSDTQYF
J: TRBJ2-7; V: TRBV25-1; size: NA; D: NA; DNA: TGTGCCAGCAGTGCGTCTCGAGGCATAAGGAACTACGAGCAGTACTTC; CDR3: CASSASRGIRNYEQYF
J: TRBJ2-7; V: TRBV7-2; size: NA; D: NA; DNA: TGTGCCAGCACCCTAGACCCCTACGAGCAGTACTTC; CDR3: CASTLDPYEQYF
J: TRBJ1-1; V: TRBV5-1; size: NA; D: NA; DNA: TGCGCCAGCAGCGAGGGCGCCCTGAACACTGAAGCTTTCTTT; CDR3: CASSEGALNTEAFF
J: TRBJ2-6; V: TRBV7-2; size: NA; D: NA; DNA: TGTGCCAGCAGCTTAGGGCCCTTCTCCTCTGGGGCCAACGTCCTGACTTTC; CDR3: CASSLGPFSSGANVLTF
J: TRBJ1-1; V: TRBV11-3; size: once; D: NA; DNA: TGTGCCAGCAGCTTAGGGCCGAACACTGAAGCTTTCTTT; CDR3: CASSLGPNTEAFF
J: TRBJ1-1; V: TRBV7-9; size: NA; D: NA; DNA: TGTGCCAGCAGACCTAAATTGAGGGTCGGCACTGAAGCTTTCTTT; CDR3: CASRPKLRVGTEAFF
J: TRBJ2-3; V: TRBV5-1; size: NA; D: TRBD2; DNA: TGCGCCAGCAGCTTGGGGGAAGGACTAGCCCAAACAGATACGCAGTATTTT; CDR3: CASSLGEGLAQTDTQYF
J: TRBJ2-1; V: TRBV7-2; size: NA; D: NA; DNA: TGTGCCAGCAGCCGGCGCGGGACTTCCACAATGAGTGCCCACAATGAGCAGTTCTTC; CDR3: CASSRRGTSTMSAHNEQFF
J: TRBJ1-2; V: TRBV7-2; size: NA; D: TRBD1; DNA: TGTGCCAGCAGCCAACTATGGACAGGGCTGGATGGCTACACCTTC; CDR3: CASSQLWTGLDGYTF
J: TRBJ2-3; V: TRBV30; size: NA; D: TRBD2; DNA: TGTGCCTGGCAACCGGGACTAGCGGGGTCAGTTACGCAGTATTTT; CDR3: CAWQPGLAGSVTQYF
J: TRBJ2-5; V: TRBV7-8; size: few; D: TRBD1; DNA: TGTGCCAGCAGCTTAGGTGCGACAGGGGTTGAGACCCAGTACTTC; CDR3: CASSLGATGVETQYF
J: TRBJ1-5; V: TRBV5-1; size: NA; D: NA; DNA: TGCGCCAGCAGCTTGGCGCCAGGGTTGGATCAGCCCCAGCATTTT; CDR3: CASSLAPGLDQPQHF
J: TRBJ1-5; V: TRBV18; size: NA; D: NA; DNA: TGTGCCAGCTCACCAGAGGCGCGGGATCAGCCCCAGCATTTT; CDR3: CASSPEARDQPQHF
J: TRBJ2-1; V: TRBV7-6; size: NA; D: NA; DNA: TGTGCCAGCAGCTCCTCGGTGACGTCAGGTGGCGGAGGCTCCTACAATGAGCAGTTCTTC; CDR3: CASSSSVTSGGGGSYNEQFF
J: TRBJ1-3; V: TRBV6-1; size: NA; D: TRBD1; DNA: TGTGCCAGCGGTAATCCGGACAGGTTTAGAAACACCATATATTTT; CDR3: CASGNPDRFRNTIYF
J: TRBJ2-2; V: TRBV29-1; size: NA; D: TRBD1; DNA: TGCAGCAGTCGGACAGGGCCCGGGGAGCTGTTTTTT; CDR3: CSSRTGPGELFF
J: TRBJ1-2; V: TRBV30; size: NA; D: NA; DNA: TGTGCCTGGAGTGTACGAGGAAACGGCTACACCTTC; CDR3: CAWSVRGNGYTF
J: TRBJ1-5; V: TRBV5-6; size: NA; D: NA; DNA: TGTGCCAGCAGCTTGCAGGCAGGGGACAATCAGCCCCAGCATTTT; CDR3: CASSLQAGDNQPQHF
J: TRBJ2-7; V: TRBV29-1; size: few; D: NA; DNA: TGCAGCGTTGTCAGGGTAGGTTACGAGCAGTACTTC; CDR3: CSVVRVGYEQYF
J: TRBJ2-7; V: TRBV5-4; size: once; D: TRBD2; DNA: TGTGCCAGCAGCCCCTCACTAGCGGGGTTGGGCGAGCAGTACTTC; CDR3: CASSPSLAGLGEQYF
J: TRBJ2-4; V: TRBV4-1; size: once; D: TRBD1; DNA: TGCGCCAGCAGCCAAGTTACAGGGGAAAACATTCAGTACTTC; CDR3: CASSQVTGENIQYF
J: TRBJ1-6; V: TRBV30; size: NA; D: NA; DNA: TGTGCCTGGAGTGCGGTGGGTACGGGTTCACCCCTCCACTTT; CDR3: CAWSAVGTGSPLHF
J: TRBJ1-5; V: TRBV6-1; size: NA; D: NA; DNA: TGTGCCAGCAGTGACAGTTTCAATCAGCCCCAGCATTTT; CDR3: CASSDSFNQPQHF
J: TRBJ2-1; V: TRBV5-1; size: NA; D: NA; DNA: TGCGCCAGCAGACACCTTAAAGGGGCCCACAATGAGCAGTTCTTC; CDR3: CASRHLKGAHNEQFF
J: TRBJ1-2; V: TRBV7-2; size: NA; D: NA; DNA: TGTGCCAGCAGCTTAGCTTCAGCGAACTATGGCTACACCTTC; CDR3: CASSLASANYGYTF
J: TRBJ1-2; V: TRBV10-3; size: NA; D: NA; DNA: TGTGCCATCAAAGGGGACACGATTATTGGGGATGACTATGGCTACACCTTC; CDR3: CAIKGDTIIGDDYGYTF